Listed here is a single T cell receptor (beta chain). With 60 Vbeta and 13 Jbeta primers, the PCR was carried out. Under the authors' procedure: The count from a later analysis was some 83 million unique TCR beta chains, approximately 9.9 million of them shared. Here immunoSEQ multiplex PCR was the method, and the copy in TCRdb shows in-frame clones only, minus some. Clone size and V and J calls were adopted from that table, with D and trimming inferred from the DNA. The data show 60,000 or so clones, over 55% seen once. This entry belongs to a study of cytomegalovirus exposure and HLA in healthy donors. V was trimmed by 5 bases and J by 7 bases, leaving 20 bases between them. Germline V gives CDR1 SNHLY, CDR2 FYNNEI. The length of the CDR3 is 15 residues.

The source of this sequence is a middle-aged man in good health and CMV-seropositive. The V gene is TRBV2, the J gene TRBJ1-2; the D is unclear. Sequencing input: PBMCs. The DNA of the CDR3 is TGTGCCAGCAGTCCCTACAGCCGCGGCGGGTTTGGCTACACCTTC. This codes for CASSPYSRGGFGYTF.